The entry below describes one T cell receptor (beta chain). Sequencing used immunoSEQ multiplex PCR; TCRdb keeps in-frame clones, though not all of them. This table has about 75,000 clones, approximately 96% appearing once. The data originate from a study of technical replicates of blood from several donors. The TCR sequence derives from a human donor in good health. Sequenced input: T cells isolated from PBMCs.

CDR3 sequence reads: CASSPSGLAGSEQFF. In DNA, the CDR3 is TGTGCCAGCAGCCCGAGTGGGTTAGCGGGGAGTGAGCAGTTCTTC. The chain carries TRBV9 and TRBJ2-1, with 8 bases matching TRBD2. Germline V gene sequence: CDR1 SGDLS, CDR2 YYNGEE. Trimming took 4 bases from V and 9 from J; bases not matched to a gene: 12. CDR3 length: 15 amino acids.